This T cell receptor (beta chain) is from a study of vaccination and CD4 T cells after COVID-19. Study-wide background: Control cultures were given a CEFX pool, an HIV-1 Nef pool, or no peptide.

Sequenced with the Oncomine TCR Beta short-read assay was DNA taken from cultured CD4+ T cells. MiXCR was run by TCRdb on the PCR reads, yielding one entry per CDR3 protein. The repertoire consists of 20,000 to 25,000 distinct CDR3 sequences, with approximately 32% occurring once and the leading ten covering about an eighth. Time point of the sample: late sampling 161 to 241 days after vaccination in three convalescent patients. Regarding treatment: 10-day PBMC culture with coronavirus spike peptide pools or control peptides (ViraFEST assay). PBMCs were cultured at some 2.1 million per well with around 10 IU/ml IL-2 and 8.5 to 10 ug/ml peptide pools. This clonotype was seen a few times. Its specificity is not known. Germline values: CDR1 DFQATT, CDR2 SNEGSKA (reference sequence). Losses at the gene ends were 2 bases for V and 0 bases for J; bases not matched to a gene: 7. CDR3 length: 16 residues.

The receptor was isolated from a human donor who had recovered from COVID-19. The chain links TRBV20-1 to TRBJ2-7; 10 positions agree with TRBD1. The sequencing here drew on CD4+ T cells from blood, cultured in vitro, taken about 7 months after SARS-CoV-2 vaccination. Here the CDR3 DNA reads TGCAGTGCTAGACTGAGACAGGGGGCGCTCTCCTACGAGCAGTACTTC. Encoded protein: CSARLRQGALSYEQYF.